This T cell receptor beta chain was observed in a study of cytomegalovirus exposure and HLA in healthy donors (dated by TCRdb to between 2016 and 2019). Regarding the complete study: According to an earlier analysis of several hundred of the donors, about 179 million T cells yielded 117 million unique TCR beta sequences and approximately 280 Gb of sequence data. Approximately 300 gigabases of sequencing data and roughly 80 million unique TCR sequences made up an early release that covered nearly 650 HLA-typed donors. The genetic ancestry cluster associated with self-reported Caucasian donors included 65% to 90% of the approximately 410 genotyped donors. The study aimed to test whether signatures of past pathogen exposure could be identified by cataloging public T cell receptors. The study used immunosequencing to profile the T cell repertoires of approximately 690 subjects and linked those repertoires to cytomegalovirus serostatus. In addition to the first cohort of 650 to 800 subjects, a separate validation cohort of approximately 110 different subjects was used. High-throughput TCR immunosequencing, statistical association of individual TCRs with disease status, and machine learning were combined to predict cytomegalovirus infection status. In a later analysis, previously published TCR beta repertoires from 670 or so donors were re-analyzed and high-resolution HLA genotyping was added so that TCR occurrence patterns could be studied. The later analysis used no new phenotypic data to find candidate immune exposures, relying instead on TCR beta sequences and their occurrence across donors. An earlier analysis of around 540 of the donors applied high-throughput TCR beta sequencing to assess whether each TCR beta V gene segment acted as functional or pseudogenic. Donor age, sex, ethnicity and CMV serostatus were compiled alongside the repertoire data. Genome-wide SNP genotypes for about 65% of the roughly 700 donors were used in a later genetic analysis, which treated that subset as a discovery cohort. All discovery cohort repertoires had been generated using a single sequencing platform. Both class I and class II loci were covered by HLA typing, at four-digit resolution. The number of donors typed differed by locus, with about 620-630 for A, B, C, DRB1 and DQB1, approximately 500 for DQA1, over 600 for DPA1, and around 460 for DPB1. About five DR-DQ haplotypes were handled as single units for association and clustering because linkage in the cohort was strong. On average, around 240,000 unique TCR beta nucleotide sequences were sequenced per donor among 398 genotyped donors of the cohort, with around 19% of those sequences being non-productive.

Library prep was done by the immunoSEQ multiplex PCR assay. For the multiplex PCR, a mixture combining 60 forward primers for TCR Vbeta segments and 13 reverse primers for TCR Jbeta segments was used. The CDR3 region of rearranged TCR beta genes was amplified from genomic DNA by a multiplex PCR assay. The amplified TCR beta libraries were sequenced on the Illumina HiSeq System as 87-base-pair reads. For the original study's pipeline: In a later analysis, some 80 million unique TCR beta chains were counted across the 500 to 850 repertoires, and roughly 10 million of these chains were shared by at least two donors. To remove PCR and sequencing errors, raw reads were error-corrected and collapsed into unique sequences using a nearest-neighbor algorithm that merged closely related sequences. Alignment of CDR3 sequences to IMGT reference sequences was used to assign V, D and J gene segments. For a sequence to be retained, a match of at least six nucleotides to both a V gene segment and a J gene segment was required. Rearrangements were classified as productive when the CDR3 lacked stop codons and remained in frame with V and J, and all other rearrangements were classified as non-productive. CDR3 was defined by IMGT convention, running from the second conserved V-encoded cysteine to the conserved J-encoded phenylalanine. In an earlier analysis of around 570 of the donors, sequences lacking an unambiguous match to a single V gene segment were excluded. An earlier analysis of a few hundred of the donors called V segments functional above 56.7% productive rearrangements and segregating when the between-donor standard deviation exceeded 5%. A statistical classification framework was developed to diagnose cytomegalovirus status using the catalog of TCR beta chain sequences. V and J gene assignment, in a later analysis, came from comparing TCR nucleotide sequences with IMGT/GENE-DB human TR gene sequences. In a later analysis, CDR3 sequences and most-parsimonious VDJ recombination scenarios were assigned using the TCRdist pipeline. In a later analysis, each TCR beta chain was defined by its CDR3 amino acid sequence together with its V-gene family, and reads without a unique V-gene family were excluded. In a later analysis, 450 to 600 highly shared, low-generation-probability nucleotide sequences were removed to address suspected cross-contamination and a sequencing artifact. For each public chain, a later analysis derived a clonal expansion index from normalized ranks of inferred template counts within each repertoire. A later analysis computed generation probabilities with a VDJ recombination model fitted to out-of-frame rearrangements, and checked the results against IGoR. In a later analysis, TCR-TCR, TCR-HLA and TCR-CMV co-occurrence was scored with hypergeometric tests, and a repertoire-size bias correction was applied to TCR pairs. False discovery rates were estimated in a later analysis by permuting HLA or CMV assignments 20 times. A later analysis grouped co-occurring TCRs with DBSCAN, adding TCRdist sequence similarity when clustering within HLA-allele-positive subsets. Repertoires with fewer than 30,000 or more than 120,000 public chains, plus five repertoires with anomalous nucleotide sharing, were excluded from co-occurrence clustering. Here the immuneACCESS table is served through TCRdb, limited to in-frame sequences with V and J called. Missing clones are a known gap in these copies; in checked studies unresolved V genes cover under half, and the rest lacks a known reason. V and J calls plus clone size are reproduced from that table; the DNA served to infer D and trimming. This sample holds around 150,000 clones; approximately 80% were observed only once. The ten largest clonotypes hold around 4.5% of the sample.

V gives up 6 bases and J gives up 7 bases, and the segment between their germline ends measures 15 bases. CDR1 and CDR2 are read off the germline V gene as KGHSH and LQKENI. The CDR3 contains 14 residues, cysteine and phenylalanine counted. Kept here is only the CDR3 DNA, which spans 42 bases and is read in frame from base 1. In regard to this clone: The antigen it recognizes is unknown. No clone much larger than this one lies a single base away; base qualities are absent.

The study at large found these results: Presence/absence analyses assumed roughly uniform sequencing depth across donors, an assumption that may not hold. A further reported finding was that TCR beta sequences accurately predicted the HLA-A and HLA-B alleles for most subjects in the first cohort. At a false discovery rate of 0.05, a later analysis linked around 15,000 TCR beta sequences to specific HLA alleles. Several of the top co-occurrence clusters appeared to be linked to parvovirus B19, influenza, CMV and Epstein-Barr virus, according to a later analysis. CMV serostatus was the only immune exposure information available for the cohort. A group of highly shared sequence variants was considered likely to be a technical artifact of the sequencing pipeline. Some IMGT-functional V segments, including TRBV6-2 and TRBV6-3, could not be distinguished by the 87-base-pair reads and were therefore excluded. A later genetic analysis associated a missense DCLRE1C variant with V-gene and J-gene trimming of TCR beta chains, and an independent cohort replicated the association. When HLA alleles, especially DR and DQ, strongly co-occurred, TCR associations were difficult to assign to individual alleles. The study listed 150 to 200 TCR beta chains as associated with cytomegalovirus. The classifier was reported to diagnose cytomegalovirus status with high specificity and sensitivity in both the original cohort and the validation cohort. Compared with the roughly 670-donor mean, donors in an Asian-associated ancestry cluster had fewer N-insertions in productive TCRs, according to a later genetic analysis. HLA typing was unavailable for some donors at each locus, so association tests used only the typed subset. Three of the identified cytomegalovirus-associated TCR beta chains were confirmed in vitro to be specific for cytomegalovirus antigens. A later analysis found that most CMV-associated TCR beta chains appeared HLA-restricted, with HLA associations seemingly driven largely by CMV exposure. According to a later analysis, TCR association rates differed among HLA loci, with DRB1 alleles showing the most associated TCRs and HLA-C alleles showing the fewest. Across donors, most TCR sequences were observed very rarely, whereas some public TCRs were present in many individuals. Linkage disequilibrium might explain the correlated functional status among segregating V segments, but an unknown experimental factor could not be ruled out. Because counts were too low, roughly 16 rarely observed V segments, including chromosome 9 orphons, were excluded from the earlier analysis of 587 of the donors. This cohort had only TCR beta chains sequenced, and the lack of alpha or paired-chain data limited which features could be detected. Broadly in line with IMGT annotations, most TCR beta V segments showed up in productive rearrangements about 87% or about 30% of the time in an earlier analysis of a few hundred of the donors. A later analysis found that HLA-associated TCR beta chains were more clonally expanded and had lower generation probabilities than equally common non-associated chains. According to the authors, the approach could potentially be generalized to other disease states and immunological phenotypes.

In total, 630 or so healthy bone marrow donors made up the cohort. At the time of sampling, all cohort members were nominally healthy, though unrecorded immune exposures were likely present. The donor tested CMV seropositive and was one of the 289 seropositive cohort members. Each donor provided a peripheral blood sample, and peripheral blood mononuclear cells were used for TCR beta sequencing. Genomic DNA was extracted from the blood cell samples with the Qiagen DNeasy Blood Extraction Kit. The sequenced sample was PBMCs. The rearrangement combines TRBV18 with TRBJ1-4; the D gene is perhaps TRBD1, from 5 matching bases. This TCR was recovered from a woman aged 35 to 49 in good health and CMV-seropositive. CDR3 sequence: CASSPGGQGEKLFF. The nucleotides are TGTGCCAGCTCCCCGGGAGGACAAGGTGAAAAACTGTTTTTT.